This TCR beta chain was recovered during a study of blood T cells in healthy people across ages. The study's findings and limits: Across samples, TCR beta diversity tracked strongly with naive T cell percentage.

A J-beta primer mix and a sample-barcoded 5' primer were used in a second PCR of roughly 7 to 12 cycles. TCRdb independently ran MiXCR on the 5' RACE reads; one entry per CDR3 protein. The profile shows roughly 560,000 distinct CDR3 sequences, about 25% of them singletons. The junction had 4 bases not matched to a gene; V was cut back by 2 bases and J by 8 bases. The CDR3 extends over 14 amino acids. CDR1 and CDR2 (germline): SGHTA, FQGTGA. This clonotype was picked up a small number of times. The antigen remains unidentified. These same data were also listed under a study on T cells of mothers and their children. From that study: Related and unrelated pairs show TCR recombination output that thymic selection shapes similarly.

This TCR came from a boy younger than 18 in good health. The sample consisted of blood. The chain has TRBV7-3 and TRBJ2-1; 9 bases fit TRBD2. Here the CDR3 reads CASSLAGGWDEQFF. CDR3 coding DNA: TGTGCCAGCAGCTTAGCGGGAGGGTGGGATGAGCAGTTCTTC.